This T cell receptor (beta chain) was identified in a study of metastatic and nonmetastatic thyroid tumors. TCRdb ran MiXCR on the PCR reads. Of around 18,000 clones listed, more than 25% are singletons. The V gene's germline CDR1 is SGHAT and CDR2 FQNNGV. V lost 1 base and J 1 base, leaving 6 bases between the germline ends. CDR3 length equals 14 residues. This clone has just one count. Among the patients, none had received any treatment before thyroid surgery. This chain links TRBV11-2 with TRBJ2-3; D gene unclear. Sequencing was performed on tumor tissue. The sequence was obtained from a female donor with papillary thyroid cancer or a benign thyroid nodule (not recorded which). Some clones in this sample may be carry-over from other donors' samples. CDR3 DNA sequence: TGTGCCAGCAGCTTAGTAAGCCGCACAGATACGCAGTATTTT. It yields the protein CASSLVSRTDTQYF.